Below, 23 T cell receptor beta chains from the same sample are listed, as sequenced in a study of shared clonotypes between healthy human individuals. Assay used: immunoSEQ multiplex PCR; TCRdb lists only in-frame clones, some missing. Of 850,000 to 1,200,000 clones listed, 65% to 80% were seen once; the top ten hold roughly 1.4%. Sequencing was performed on memory CD4+ T cells sorted from blood. Indicated subset: CD45RA-negative fraction. The receptors were sampled from a man aged 18 to 29 in good health.

The chain carries TRBV2 and TRBJ1-3; a possible D gene is TRBD1 (6 bases). CDR1 SNHLY and CDR2 FYNNEI come from the germline V gene. V was pared by 7 bases and J by 0 bases, with 25 bases between. CDR3 size: 19 residues. CDR3 sequence reads: CASTNNPGHLVPSGNTIYF. DNA of the CDR3: TGTGCCAGCACTAATAATCCGGGACACCTTGTACCCTCTGGAAACACCATATATTTT.

The rearrangement links TRBV6-6 to TRBJ2-3, with TRBD2 identical over 7 bases. Germline V lookup: CDR1 MNHNY, CDR2 SVGAGI (reference sequence). CDR3 size: 15 residues. The V segment lost 0 bases and the J segment 6 bases; nucleotides outside the gene matches: 6. This chain's CDR3 is CASSYSSGGRDTQYF. The CDR3 DNA reads as TGTGCCAGCAGTTACTCTTCGGGGGGTCGTGATACGCAGTATTTT.

This chain joins TRBV11-2 and TRBJ2-5; possibly TRBD1 for D (5 bases). V lost 2 bases, J lost 7 bases, and 14 bases lay in between. Germline assignment: CDR1 SGHAT and CDR2 FQNNGV. The CDR3 consists of 14 residues. CDR3 region: CASSLQGLRGTQYF. Written as DNA, the CDR3 is TGTGCCAGCAGCTTACAGGGCCTAAGGGGGACCCAGTACTTC.

The chain joins TRBV6-1 to TRBJ1-6; D remains ambiguous. Germline-derived CDR1 and CDR2 are MNHNS and SASEGT. The ends were cut back, 5 bases at V and 9 bases at J, with 5 bases in the middle. The CDR3 is 11 residues long. In DNA form, the CDR3 reads TGTGCCAGCAGTTGGGGTTCACCCCTCCACTTT. Its translation: CASSWGSPLHF.

This chain links TRBV5-1 with TRBJ2-5; weak D call: TRBD2 (5 bases). Germline V gene lookup returns CDR1 SGHRS and CDR2 YFSETQ. The V end was cut by 5 bases, the J end by 5 bases, with 19 bases between. The CDR3 totals 15 residues. The CDR3 DNA reads as TGCGCCAGCAGGGGGTACGGCAGCGGTGGGGAGACCCAGTACTTC. Translation gives CASRGYGSGGETQYF.

The gene calls are TRBV5-1 and TRBJ2-5; 10 bases fit TRBD1. The ends lost 5 bases at V and 0 bases at J; junction bases unmatched: 4. Germline lookup yields CDR1 SGHRS and CDR2 YFSETQ. The length of the CDR3 is 15 residues. The chain's CDR3 is CASRRGQGYQETQYF. The CDR3 bases are TGCGCCAGCAGAAGGGGACAGGGGTACCAAGAGACCCAGTACTTC.

The chain joins TRBV6-5 to TRBJ2-5; D remains unclear. This CDR3 is 11 amino acids long. Germline CDR1 reads MNHEY; CDR2 reads SVGAGI. Trimming shortened V by 7 bases and J by 5 bases, and 8 bases separated the two germline ends. CDR3 in DNA: TGTGCCAGCAAATCATATGAGACCCAGTACTTC. Protein sequence: CASKSYETQYF.

This sequence joins TRBV10-3 and TRBJ1-2, with D maybe TRBD1 (5 bases). Germline CDR1 and CDR2: ENHRY and SYGVKD. Trimming took off 10 bases at V and 6 bases at J, with 21 bases between the two ends. This CDR3 comprises 14 residues. CDR3 region: CATLAGTAPDGYTF. DNA of the CDR3: TGTGCCACCCTGGCCGGGACGGCCCCGGATGGCTACACCTTC.

The rearrangement uses TRBV5-5 and TRBJ2-5; 7 nucleotides match TRBD1. The length of the CDR3 is 15 residues. Losses at the gene ends were 0 bases for V and 2 bases for J; bases not matched to a gene: 4. Germline-derived CDR1 and CDR2 are SGHKS and YYEKEE (reference sequence). CDR3 nucleotides: TGTGCCAGCAGCTTGGACGGGACAGTGCAAGAGACCCAGTACTTC. As protein: CASSLDGTVQETQYF.

This chain joins TRBV6-5 and TRBJ2-1; possibly TRBD2 for D (5 bases). Trimming removed 2 bases from V and 3 bases from J, with 5 bases in between. The CDR3 extends over 13 amino acids. Germline CDR1 is MNHEY and CDR2 is SVGAGI. CDR3 in amino acids: CASSYDYYNEQFF. DNA for the CDR3: TGTGCCAGCAGTTACGACTACTACAATGAGCAGTTCTTC.

This clone showed up just once. The chain joins TRBV15 to TRBJ2-1, with 13 bases fitting TRBD2. The CDR3 covers 17 residues. The trim removed 3 bases at V and 6 bases at J, leaving 8 bases unmatched. Germline values: CDR1 LNHNV, CDR2 YYDKDF (reference sequence). In DNA, the CDR3 is TGTGCCACCAGCAGGGTGTTAGGACTAGCGGGAGTCAATGAGCAGTTCTTC. It codes for CATSRVLGLAGVNEQFF.

The rearrangement uses TRBV20-1 and TRBJ1-1, with D tentatively TRBD1 (6 bases). Trimming shortened V by 2 bases and J by 6 bases, and 7 bases separated the two germline ends. Looked up from germline, CDR1 is DFQATT and CDR2 is SNEGSKA (reference sequence). The CDR3 runs 11 residues. Written as DNA, the CDR3 is TGCAGTGCTAGACGGACAGCTGAAGCTTTCTTT. Its protein is CSARRTAEAFF.

The chain links TRBV4-1 to TRBJ2-5; D may be TRBD2 (5 bases). Trimming pared 1 base from V and 3 bases from J, leaving 12 bases between. The CDR3 runs 15 residues. Germline V gives CDR1 MGHRA, CDR2 YSYEKL. The chain's CDR3 is CASSQGGWQEETQYF. The CDR3 region has the DNA TGCGCCAGCAGCCAAGGCGGGTGGCAGGAAGAGACCCAGTACTTC.

The rearrangement uses TRBV30 and TRBJ2-7; possibly TRBD1 for D (6 bases). CDR1 GTSNPN and CDR2 SVGIG come from the germline V gene (reference sequence). The V and J ends lost 3 bases and 6 bases respectively, with 15 bases between them. CDR3 size: 13 residues. In nucleotides, the CDR3 is TGTGCCTGGAGCACACGCAGGGGCTCCGAGCAGTACTTC. This gives the protein CAWSTRRGSEQYF.

This clone was found once. This sample also contains other DNA sequences that code for the same CDR3. The CDR3 nucleotides read TGTGCCAGCTCACCAGGGGGACAGGGCGGCTATGGCTACACCTTC. It is translated as CASSPGGQGGYGYTF. The chain carries TRBV18 and TRBJ1-2, with TRBD1 matching 9 bases. This CDR3 spans 15 amino acids. Trimming cost V 2 bases and J 4 bases; bases outside gene matches: 5. Germline CDR1 is KGHSH and CDR2 is LQKENI.

To note about this clone: Other DNA sequences in the same sample also yield this CDR3. This chain connects TRBV2 to TRBJ1-2, with no clear D. Trimming shortened V by 2 bases and J by 0 bases, and 4 bases separated the two germline ends. The CDR3 extends over 13 amino acids. The germline gives CDR1 SNHLY, CDR2 FYNNEI. The CDR3 DNA reads TGTGCCAGCAGTGAAAGGCCTAACTATGGCTACACCTTC. This gives the protein CASSERPNYGYTF.

The chain has TRBV9 and TRBJ2-7; TRBD1 agrees at 9 bases. The ends lost 2 bases at V and 2 bases at J; junction bases unmatched: 5. The length of the CDR3 is 15 residues. CDR1 and CDR2 from the germline V gene are SGDLS and YYNGEE. CDR3 DNA sequence: TGTGCCAGCAGCGTGGGGACAGGGAGCACCTACGAGCAGTACTTC. Its translation is CASSVGTGSTYEQYF.

The V gene is TRBV7-2, the J gene TRBJ2-7; 8 bases are a match to TRBD1. CDR1 is SGHTA, CDR2 FQGNSA, per germline. J lost 2 bases, V lost 5 bases, and 5 bases had no gene match. The CDR3 has 14 amino acids. As DNA, the CDR3 is TGTGCCAGCAGCCCGCCGGGACAGGCCTACGAGCAGTACTTC. It codes for CASSPPGQAYEQYF.

The chain uses TRBV5-1 and TRBJ2-5; 8 bases map to TRBD2. V lost 3 bases and J lost 5; bases outside the gene matches: 6. The CDR3 runs to 14 residues. Germline CDR1 and CDR2: SGHRS and YFSETQ. The CDR3 DNA sequence: TGCGCCAGCAGCTCACGGACTAGCTCGGAGACCCAGTACTTC. Its protein product is CASSSRTSSETQYF. The full variable domain, its missing parts supplied by reference TRBV5-1 and TRBJ2-5, is KAGVTQTPRYLIKTRGQQVTLSCSPISGHRSVSWYQQTPGQGLQFLFEYFSETQRNKGNFPGRFSGRQFSNSRSEMNVSTLELGDSALYLCASSSRTSSETQYFGPGTRLLVL.

This rearrangement joins TRBV30 to TRBJ1-2, with 7 nucleotides matching TRBD1. Trimming took 5 bases from V and 2 from J; bases not matched to a gene: 8. This CDR3 region has 14 residues. The germline gives CDR1 GTSNPN, CDR2 SVGIG (reference sequence). CDR3 region: CAWQPGGGNYGYTF. In DNA form, the CDR3 reads TGTGCCTGGCAACCAGGGGGAGGCAACTATGGCTACACCTTC.

This CDR3 reads CASSPLISDSNQPQHF. The DNA of the CDR3 is TGTGCCAGCTCACCATTGATCTCGGATAGCAATCAGCCCCAGCATTTT. This rearrangement joins TRBV18 to TRBJ1-5; no clear D. Germline V gene lookup returns CDR1 KGHSH and CDR2 LQKENI. The V end lost 2 bases, the J end lost 0 bases, and 11 bases lay between the germline ends. The CDR3 runs to 16 residues.

The chain uses TRBV29-1 and TRBJ2-7; maybe TRBD1 (6 bases). The CDR3 loop spans 13 amino acids. V gave up 5 bases and J gave up 5 bases, with 16 bases separating them. CDR1 SQVTM and CDR2 ANQGSEA come from the germline V gene. CDR3 coding DNA: TGCAGCGTTAGGGGGAGAGCTACCGACGAGCAGTACTTC. Translating it yields CSVRGRATDEQYF.

The chain combines TRBV18 with TRBJ2-1, with TRBD1 matching 9 bases. In germline, CDR1 is KGHSH, CDR2 LQKENI. The CDR3 spans 12 residues. The J segment lost 14 bases and the V segment lost 6 bases, leaving 8 bases of the junction unmatched. CDR3 residues: CASSLRDREKFF. CDR3 coding DNA: TGTGCCAGCTCCCTCCGGGACAGGGAAAAGTTCTTC.